This entry is about one TCR beta chain. This specimen comes from a study of CD8 T cells in Susac syndrome. When the RNA was reverse transcribed, random hexamers were used with an input of 0.5 to 1 ug. Multiplex PCR with immunoSEQ amplified the TCR beta CDR3 across 54 Vbeta and 13 Jbeta. TCRdb itself ran the immunoSEQ multiplex PCR reads through MiXCR, one entry per CDR3 protein. The sample carries under 200,000 distinct CDR3 sequences, over 85% recorded once. The controls, all healthy donors, were matched for age and sex. The CDR3 length is 15 residues. CDR1 and CDR2 from the germline V gene are MNHEY and SVGEGT. V lost 6 bases to trimming and J lost 0 bases; unmatched junction nucleotides: 5.

The TCR originated in a human donor in good health. Material for sequencing was CD4+ T cells from PBMCs. The chain couples TRBV6-2 or TRBV6-3 to TRBJ2-3; 8 bases are a match to TRBD2. This CDR3 reads CASSLERGSTDTQYF. The CDR3 nucleotides are TGTGCCAGCAGCTTGGAGCGGGGGAGCACAGATACGCAGTATTTT.